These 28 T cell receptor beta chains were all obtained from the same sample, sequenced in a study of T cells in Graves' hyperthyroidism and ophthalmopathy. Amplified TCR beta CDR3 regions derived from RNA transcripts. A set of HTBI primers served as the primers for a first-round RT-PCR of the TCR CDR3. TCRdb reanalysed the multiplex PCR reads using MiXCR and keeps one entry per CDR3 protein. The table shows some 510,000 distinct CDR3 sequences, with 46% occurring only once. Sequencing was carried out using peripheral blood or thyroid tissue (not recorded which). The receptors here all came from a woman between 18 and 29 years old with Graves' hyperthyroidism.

The CDR3 DNA reads TGCAGTGCCACCCAGGGCATGGGCTCCTACGAGCAGTACTTC. It translates to CSATQGMGSYEQYF. The chain recombines TRBV20-1 with TRBJ2-7; a weak D match, TRBD1 (5 bases). Trimming removed 6 bases from V and 0 bases from J, with 15 bases in between. The germline V gene has CDR1 DFQATT and CDR2 SNEGSKA (reference sequence). CDR3 length equals 14 residues.

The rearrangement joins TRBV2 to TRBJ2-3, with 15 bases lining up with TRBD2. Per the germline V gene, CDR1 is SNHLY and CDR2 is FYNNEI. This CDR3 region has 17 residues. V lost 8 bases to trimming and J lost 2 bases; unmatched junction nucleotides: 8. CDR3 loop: CASESGLAGGITDTQYF. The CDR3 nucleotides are TGTGCCAGCGAGTCCGGACTAGCGGGAGGGATCACAGATACGCAGTATTTT.

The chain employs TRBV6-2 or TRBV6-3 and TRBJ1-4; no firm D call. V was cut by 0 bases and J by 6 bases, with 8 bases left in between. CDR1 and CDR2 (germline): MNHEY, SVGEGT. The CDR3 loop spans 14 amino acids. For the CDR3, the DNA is TGTGCCAGCAGTTACTCGGATACCGATGAAAAACTGTTTTTT. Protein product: CASSYSDTDEKLFF.

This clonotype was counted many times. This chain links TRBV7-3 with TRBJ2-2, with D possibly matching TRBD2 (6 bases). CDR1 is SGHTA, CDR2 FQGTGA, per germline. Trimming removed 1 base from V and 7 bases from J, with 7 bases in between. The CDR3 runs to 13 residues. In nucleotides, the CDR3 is TGTGCCAGCAGCTTAAGGGAGGACGGGGAGCTGTTTTTT. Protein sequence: CASSLREDGELFF.

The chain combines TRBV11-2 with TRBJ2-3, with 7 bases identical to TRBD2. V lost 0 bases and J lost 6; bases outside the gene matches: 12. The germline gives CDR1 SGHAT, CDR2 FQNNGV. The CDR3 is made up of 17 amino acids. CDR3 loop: CASSLDRSAGVGDTQYF. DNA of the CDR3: TGTGCCAGCAGCTTAGACCGGAGTGCGGGAGTTGGGGATACGCAGTATTTT.

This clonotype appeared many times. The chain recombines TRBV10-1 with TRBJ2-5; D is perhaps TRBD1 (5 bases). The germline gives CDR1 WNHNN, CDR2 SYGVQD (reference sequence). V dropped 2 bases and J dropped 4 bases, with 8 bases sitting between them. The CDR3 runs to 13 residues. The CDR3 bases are TGCGCCAGCAGTGAGGGCAGGGCAGAGACCCAGTACTTC. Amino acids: CASSEGRAETQYF.

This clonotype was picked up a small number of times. The CDR3 loop is CASQPGTVTYEQYF. Written as DNA, the CDR3 is TGTGCCAGTCAACCCGGGACAGTCACCTACGAGCAGTACTTC. This chain connects TRBV2 to TRBJ2-7; TRBD1 agrees at 7 bases. V trimming: 9 bases; J trimming: 2 bases; junction bases outside the gene matches: 10. There are 14 residues in the CDR3. Germline V CDR1 and CDR2: SNHLY, FYNNEI.

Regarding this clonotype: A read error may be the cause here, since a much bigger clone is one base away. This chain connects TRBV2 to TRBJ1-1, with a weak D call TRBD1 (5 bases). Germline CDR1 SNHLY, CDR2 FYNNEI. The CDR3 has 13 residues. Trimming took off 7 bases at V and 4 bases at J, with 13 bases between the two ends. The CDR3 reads CASIRGLATEAFF. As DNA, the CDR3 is TGTGCCAGCATACGGGGGTTGGCCACTGAAGCTTTCTTT.

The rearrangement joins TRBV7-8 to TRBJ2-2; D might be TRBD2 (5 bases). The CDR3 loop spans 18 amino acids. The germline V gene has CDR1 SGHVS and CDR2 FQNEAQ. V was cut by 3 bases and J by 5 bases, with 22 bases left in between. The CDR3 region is CASSLAPGSRQLTGELFF. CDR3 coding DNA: TGTGCCAGCAGCTTGGCCCCGGGGTCCCGCCAATTAACCGGGGAGCTGTTTTTT.

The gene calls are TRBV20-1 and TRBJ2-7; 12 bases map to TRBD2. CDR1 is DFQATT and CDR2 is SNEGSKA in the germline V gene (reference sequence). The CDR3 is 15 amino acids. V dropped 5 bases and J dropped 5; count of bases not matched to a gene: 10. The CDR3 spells CSADNPLAGGDEQYF. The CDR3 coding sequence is TGCAGTGCTGATAATCCACTAGCGGGAGGTGACGAGCAGTACTTC.

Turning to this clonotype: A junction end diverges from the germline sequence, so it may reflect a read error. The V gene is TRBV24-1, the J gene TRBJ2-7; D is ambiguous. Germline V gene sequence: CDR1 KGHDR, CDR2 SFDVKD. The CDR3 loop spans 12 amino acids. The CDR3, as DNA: TGTGCCAGCAGTGAAGTGGCTTACGAGCAGTACTTC. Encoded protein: CASSEVAYEQYF.

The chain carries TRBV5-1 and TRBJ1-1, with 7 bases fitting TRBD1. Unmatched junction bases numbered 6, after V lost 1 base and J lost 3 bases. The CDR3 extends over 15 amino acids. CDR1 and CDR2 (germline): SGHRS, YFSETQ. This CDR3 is CASSLSGTVDTEAFF. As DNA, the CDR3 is TGCGCCAGCAGCTTGTCCGGGACAGTAGACACTGAAGCTTTCTTT.

The CDR3 sequence is CATSDGGEDEKLFF. For the CDR3, the DNA is TGTGCCACCAGTGATGGGGGAGAGGATGAAAAACTGTTTTTT. This chain joins TRBV24-1 and TRBJ1-4, with D possibly being TRBD1 (5 bases). The V gene lost 3 bases and the J gene lost 6 bases, with 10 bases spanning the gap. The germline gives CDR1 KGHDR, CDR2 SFDVKD. The length of the CDR3 is 14 residues.

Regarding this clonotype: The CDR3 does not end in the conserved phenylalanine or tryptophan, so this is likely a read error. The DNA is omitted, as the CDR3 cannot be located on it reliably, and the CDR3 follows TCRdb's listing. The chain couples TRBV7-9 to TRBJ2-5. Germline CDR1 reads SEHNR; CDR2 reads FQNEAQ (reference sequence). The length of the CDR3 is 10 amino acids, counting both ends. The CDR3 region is CASSSPRQDL.

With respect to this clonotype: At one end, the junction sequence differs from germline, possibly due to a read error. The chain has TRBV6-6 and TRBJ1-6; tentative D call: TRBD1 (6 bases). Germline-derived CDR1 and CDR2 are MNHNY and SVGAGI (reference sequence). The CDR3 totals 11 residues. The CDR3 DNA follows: TGTGCCAGCAGTGCAAACAGGGTCCCCATCTTT. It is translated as CASSANRVPIF.

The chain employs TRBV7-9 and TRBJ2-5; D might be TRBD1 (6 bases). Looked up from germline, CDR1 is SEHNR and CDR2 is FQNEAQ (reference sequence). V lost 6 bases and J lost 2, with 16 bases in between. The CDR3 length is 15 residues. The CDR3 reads CASSLTGWGQETQYF. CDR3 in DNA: TGTGCCAGCAGTTTAACAGGGTGGGGGCAAGAGACCCAGTACTTC.

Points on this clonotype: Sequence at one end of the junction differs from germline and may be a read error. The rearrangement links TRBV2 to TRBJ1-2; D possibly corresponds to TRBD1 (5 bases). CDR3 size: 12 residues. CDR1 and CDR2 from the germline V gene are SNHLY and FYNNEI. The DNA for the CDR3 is TGTGCCAGCAGTAGACAGTATCGGCCCCCCGTTTTC. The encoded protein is CASSRQYRPPVF.

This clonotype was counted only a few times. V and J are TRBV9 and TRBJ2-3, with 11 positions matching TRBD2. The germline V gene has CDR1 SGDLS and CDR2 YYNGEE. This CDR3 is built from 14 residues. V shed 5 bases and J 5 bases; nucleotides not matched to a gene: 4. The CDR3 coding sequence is TGTGCCAGCAGGACTAGCGGGACGGAAGATACGCAGTATTTT. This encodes CASRTSGTEDTQYF.

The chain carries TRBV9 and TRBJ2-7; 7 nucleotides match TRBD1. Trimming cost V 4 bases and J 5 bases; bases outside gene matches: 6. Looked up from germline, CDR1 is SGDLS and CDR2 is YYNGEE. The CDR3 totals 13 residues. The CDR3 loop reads CASSSGQTNEQYF. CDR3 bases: TGTGCCAGCAGCTCGGGACAGACGAACGAGCAGTACTTC. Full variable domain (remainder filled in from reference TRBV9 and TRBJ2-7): DSGVTQTPKHLITATGQRVTLRCSPRSGDLSVYWYQQSLDQGLQFLIQYYNGEERAKGNILERFSAQQFPDLHSELNLSSLELGDSALYFCASSSGQTNEQYFGPGTRLTVT.

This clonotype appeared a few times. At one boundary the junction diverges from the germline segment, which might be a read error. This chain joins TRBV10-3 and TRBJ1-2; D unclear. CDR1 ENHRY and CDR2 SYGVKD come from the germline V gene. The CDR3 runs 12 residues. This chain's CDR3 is CASSLGEYGYTF. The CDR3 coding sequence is TGTGCCAGCAGTTTAGGAGAATATGGCTACACCTTC.

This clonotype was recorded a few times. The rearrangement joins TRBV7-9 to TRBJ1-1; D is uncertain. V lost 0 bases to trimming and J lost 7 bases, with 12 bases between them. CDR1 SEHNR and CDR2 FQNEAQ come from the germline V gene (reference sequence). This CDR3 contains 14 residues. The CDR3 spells CASSLAVLSVEAFF. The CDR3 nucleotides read TGTGCCAGCAGCTTAGCAGTTTTGTCAGTTGAAGCTTTCTTT.

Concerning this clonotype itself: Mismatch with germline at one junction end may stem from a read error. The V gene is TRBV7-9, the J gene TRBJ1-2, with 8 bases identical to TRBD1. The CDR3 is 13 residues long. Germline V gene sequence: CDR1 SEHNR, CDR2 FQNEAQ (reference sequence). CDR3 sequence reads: CASSRRQGLGYTF. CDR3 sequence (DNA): TGCGCCAGTAGCCGCCGACAGGGGCTTGGCTACACCTTC.

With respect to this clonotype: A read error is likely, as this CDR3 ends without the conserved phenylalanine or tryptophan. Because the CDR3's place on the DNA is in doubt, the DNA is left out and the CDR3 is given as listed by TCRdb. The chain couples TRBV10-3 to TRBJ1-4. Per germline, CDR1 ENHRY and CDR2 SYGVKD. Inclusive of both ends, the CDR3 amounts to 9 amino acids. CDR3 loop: CATTVEGIY.

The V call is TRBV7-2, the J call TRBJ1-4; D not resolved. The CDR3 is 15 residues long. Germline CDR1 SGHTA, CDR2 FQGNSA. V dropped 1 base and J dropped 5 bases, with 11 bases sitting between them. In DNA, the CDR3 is TGTGCCAGCAGCTTAGTAGGTGAAGAAAATGAAAAACTGTTTTTT. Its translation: CASSLVGEENEKLFF.

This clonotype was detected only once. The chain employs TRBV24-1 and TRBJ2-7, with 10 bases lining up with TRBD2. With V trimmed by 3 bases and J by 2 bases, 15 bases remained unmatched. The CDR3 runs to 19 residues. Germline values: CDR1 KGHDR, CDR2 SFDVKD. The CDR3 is CATSDLVGSGRIWTYEQYF. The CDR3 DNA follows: TGTGCCACCAGTGATCTGGTCGGTAGCGGGAGGATTTGGACCTACGAGCAGTACTTC.

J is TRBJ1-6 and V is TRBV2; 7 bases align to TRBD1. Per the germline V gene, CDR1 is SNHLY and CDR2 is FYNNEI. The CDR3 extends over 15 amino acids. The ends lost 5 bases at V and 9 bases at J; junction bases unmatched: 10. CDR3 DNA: TGTGCCAGCAGTTTATCGATAGGGGGCCGTTCACCCCTCCACTTT. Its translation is CASSLSIGGRSPLHF.

The CDR3 region is CASSLVGESNQPQHF. CDR3 bases: TGTGCCAGCAGCTTGGTAGGGGAGAGCAATCAGCCCCAGCATTTT. The chain has TRBV7-2 and TRBJ1-5; tentatively, D is TRBD1 (5 bases). Trimming removed 3 bases at V and 1 base at J, with 10 bases between. Germline values: CDR1 SGHTA, CDR2 FQGNSA. This CDR3 spans 15 amino acids.

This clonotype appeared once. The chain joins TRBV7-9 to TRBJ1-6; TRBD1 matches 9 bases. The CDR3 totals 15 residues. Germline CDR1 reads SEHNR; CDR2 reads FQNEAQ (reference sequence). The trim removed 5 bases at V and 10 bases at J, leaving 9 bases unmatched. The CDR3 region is CASSRGTGIRSPLHF. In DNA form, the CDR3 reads TGTGCCAGCAGCCGCGGGACAGGGATACGGTCACCCCTCCACTTT. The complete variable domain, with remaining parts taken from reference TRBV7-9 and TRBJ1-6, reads DTGVSQNPRHKITKRGQNVTFRCDPISEHNRLYWYRQTLGQGPEFLTYFQNEAQLEKSRLLSDRFSAERPKGSFSTLEIQRTEQGDSAMYLCASSRGTGIRSPLHFGNGTRLTVT.